This is a list of T cell receptor beta chains from one sample in a study of T cells in Graves' hyperthyroidism and ophthalmopathy. TCRdb re-called the multiplex PCR reads through MiXCR, storing one row per CDR3 protein. Of hundreds of thousands of distinct CDR3 sequences in the sample, approximately 25% were seen once. Input material: blood. The receptors originated from a woman in her forties with Graves' ophthalmopathy. CDR3s include the opening cysteine and the closing phenylalanine or tryptophan. The D gene is left open where the match is weak. Only some rows state a clone size, as once, few, many or a class for expanded clones.

>many|TRBJ1-3|12|.|TRBV20-1
TGCTGCGCTGGGGGTCCTGGAAACACCATATATTTT
CCAGGPGNTIYF
>many|TRBJ2-2|13|.|TRBV2
TGTGCCAGCAAGGGTTCCCGAGCCGGGGAGCTGTTTTTT
CASKGSRAGELFF
>many|TRBJ1-5|15|.|TRBV30
TGTGCCTGGAGTGTACTCGGCGACAGAGCTCAGCCCCAGCATTTT
CAWSVLGDRAQPQHF
>.|TRBJ2-7|14|.|TRBV12-3/TRBV12-4
TGTGCCAGCAGTTTTACAGGAGTAGCCTACGAGCAGTACTTC
CASSFTGVAYEQYF
>.|TRBJ2-5|14|TRBD2|TRBV2
TGTGCCAGCAGGAAGACTAGCGCCGGGGAGACCCAGTACTTC
CASRKTSAGETQYF
>.|TRBJ1-1|13|.|TRBV5-1
TGCGCCAGCAGCTTGGGTTCAGAGACTGAAGCTTTCTTT
CASSLGSETEAFF
>many|TRBJ2-7|14|TRBD2|TRBV12-3/TRBV12-4
TGTGCCAGCAGTAAACGGACTAGCGGGAATGAGCAGTACTTC
CASSKRTSGNEQYF
>many|TRBJ2-1|16|.|TRBV6-1
TGTGCCAGCAGTGAACGCTTTAGGGGCTCCTACAATGAGCAGTTCTTC
CASSERFRGSYNEQFF
>many|TRBJ2-5|17|TRBD2|TRBV7-2
TGTGCCAGCAGCTGGGGACTAGCGGGAGGTCGCCAAGAGACCCAGTACTTC
CASSWGLAGGRQETQYF
>.|TRBJ1-1|15|.|TRBV6-2/TRBV6-3
TGTGCCAGCAGTCCTCACGCTCAGGGGTGGGATGAAGCTTTCTTT
CASSPHAQGWDEAFF
>.|TRBJ2-7|15|TRBD2|TRBV28
TGTGCCAGCACCGCGGAGCTAGCGGGAGTCTACGAGCAGTACTTC
CASTAELAGVYEQYF
>many|TRBJ2-7|12|.|TRBV7-2
TGTGCCAGCAGCTTAGATCGGGGCGAGCAGTACTTC
CASSLDRGEQYF
>many|TRBJ2-6|15|.|TRBV28
TGTGCCAGCAGTTTACAGGGCTCTGGGGCCAACGTCCTGACTTTC
CASSLQGSGANVLTF
>.|TRBJ1-6|13|.|TRBV6-1
TGTGCCAGCAGTGAAAGGACGAATTCACCCCTCCACTTT
CASSERTNSPLHF
>.|TRBJ1-2|13|.|TRBV6-2/TRBV6-3
TGTGCCAGCAGGACGTCCCTCGACTATGGCTACACCTTC
CASRTSLDYGYTF
>.|TRBJ2-2|15|TRBD2|TRBV2
TGTGCCAGCAGTGGGGACTACCCATACACCGGGGAGCTGCTTTTT
CASSGDYPYTGELLF
>.|TRBJ2-4|18|TRBD1|TRBV4-1
TGCGCCAGCAGCCAAAATCGCCGGGACAGGTCGGTCAAAAACATTCAGTACTTC
CASSQNRRDRSVKNIQYF
>many|TRBJ1-1|20|.|TRBV28
TGTGCCAGCAGGCGAGCAACGGTTCCCAGGGTCGGATTACGAGACACTGAAGCTTTCTTT
CASRRATVPRVGLRDTEAFF
>.|TRBJ1-1|15|TRBD1|TRBV28
TGTGCCAGCAGTACCTACAGGGGGAGAGGCACTGAAGCTTTCTTT
CASSTYRGRGTEAFF
>few|TRBJ2-7|16|.|TRBV6-5
TGTGCCAGCAGTTACTCCTATGTCAGGGGGGTCTACGAGCAGTCCTTC
CASSYSYVRGVYEQSF
>many|TRBJ2-5|14|.|TRBV29-1
TGCAGCGTTGATCCTGCGGGAACGGTAGAGACCCAGTACTTC
CSVDPAGTVETQYF
>many|TRBJ2-7|16|TRBD1|TRBV4-1
TGCGCCAGCAGCCAAGAGGGTCAGGGGGAAGCCTACGAGCAGTACTTC
CASSQEGQGEAYEQYF
>many|TRBJ2-7|13|.|TRBV29-1
TGCAGCGCTCGTTGGGGTTCGACCTACGAGCAGTACTTC
CSARWGSTYEQYF
>few|TRBJ2-5|16|.|TRBV7-9
TGTGCCAGCAGCTTAGTTGGTGCGGGTCTACAAGAGACCCAGTACTTC
CASSLVGAGLQETQYF
>once|TRBJ2-7|12|.|TRBV20-1
TGCAGTGTGGGATGGGGAAGGAACGAGCAGTACTTC
CSVGWGRNEQYF
>many|TRBJ2-4|18|TRBD2|TRBV4-2
TGTGCCAGCAGCCAAGACCTGAGTGCTAGCGGGAGGCTGAACATTCAGTACTTC
CASSQDLSASGRLNIQYF
>many|TRBJ2-7|14|.|TRBV6-1
TGTGCCAGCAGGTCAACCGGGACACCCTACGAGCAGTACTTC
CASRSTGTPYEQYF
>many|TRBJ2-2|16|.|TRBV4-1
TGCGCCAGCAGCCAAGCAAACCTCATAGCGGCCGGGGAGCTGTTTTTT
CASSQANLIAAGELFF
>many|TRBJ2-5|14|.|TRBV28
TGTGCCAGCAGTTCCCAACCCAGACAAGAGACCCAGTACTTC
CASSSQPRQETQYF
>many|TRBJ1-5|13|.|TRBV11-1
TGTGCCAGCAGCTTAGAAGACAATCAGCCCCAGCATTTT
CASSLEDNQPQHF
>many|TRBJ2-5|13|TRBD1|TRBV3-1
TGTGCCAGCAGCCTTGGACAGGGAAAGACCCAGTACTTC
CASSLGQGKTQYF
>many|TRBJ1-2|13|TRBD1|TRBV6-5
TGTGCCAGCAGAGCGGGACAGCTCTATGGCTACACCTTC
CASRAGQLYGYTF
>many|TRBJ1-2|14|.|TRBV5-1
TGCGCCAGCAGCTTGAACAGCTTTGAGAATGGCTACACCTTC
CASSLNSFENGYTF
>many|TRBJ2-5|15|TRBD1|TRBV24-1
TGTGCCACCAGTGACCGGACAGGGGGCCAAGAGACCCAGTACTTC
CATSDRTGGQETQYF
>many|TRBJ2-7|14|TRBD2|TRBV6-5
TGTGCCAGCAGGGGGGGGTCCTCCTCCTACGAGCAGTACTTC
CASRGGSSSYEQYF
>few|TRBJ1-5|14|.|TRBV7-8
TGTGCCAGCAGCTTCCAAGGGCTAGGACAGCCCCAGCATTTT
CASSFQGLGQPQHF
>many|TRBJ2-5|14|.|TRBV5-1
TGCGCCAGCAGCTTAACAGGGTACCAAGAGACCCAGTACTTC
CASSLTGYQETQYF
>many|TRBJ2-2|18|TRBD2|TRBV3-1
TGTGCCAGCAGCCAAGTTCCAGGACTAGCGGCGAACACCGGGGAGCTGTTTTTT
CASSQVPGLAANTGELFF
>many|TRBJ1-6|15|TRBD1|TRBV28
TGTGCCAGCAGTCGGACAGGGCAAGGGGGGGTACCCCTCCACTTT
CASSRTGQGGVPLHF
>many|TRBJ1-6|11|.|TRBV6-1
TGTGCCAGCAGAACAAATTCACCCCTCCACTTT
CASRTNSPLHF